This TCR beta chain came from a study of radiotherapy plus CTLA-4 blockade in lung cancer. A word on this clone: No antigen is known for it.

Ipilimumab-mediated CTLA-4 blockade plus focal radiation was given to patients having chemo-refractory metastatic non-small-cell lung cancer. The CDR3 spans 15 residues. From germline, CDR1 is SGHTS and CDR2 YDEGEE. The V and J ends lost 4 bases and 8 bases, in that order; junction bases with no gene match: 12. Study conclusions and caveats: An expansion of tumor-derived TCR clones occurred in blood after radiotherapy plus ipilimumab. Dynamics of early blood T cell clones, together with interferon-beta, were reportedly the best predictors of response.

Sequenced by immunoSEQ multiplex PCR; TCRdb stores in-frame clones only, minus some. The data hold 40,000 to 45,000 clones, with roughly two thirds observed a single time. The specimen comprised peripheral blood, sampled from a patient treated with radiotherapy plus ipilimumab. The sequence came from a human donor with non-small cell lung cancer who had a partial response to radiotherapy plus ipilimumab. V gene TRBV5-8 combines with J gene TRBJ2-3; TRBD1 matches at 8 bases. The CDR3 DNA follows: TGTGCCAGCAGCAACAGGGGGACGTTTTCAAGTACGCAGTATTTT. Protein sequence: CASSNRGTFSSTQYF.